The next 22 T cell receptor beta chains were all read from a single sample in a study of neurological immune-mediated disorders. TCRdb called the 5' RACE reads again in MiXCR, with one record for every CDR3 protein. The sample includes tens of thousands of distinct CDR3 sequences, 3.5% to 4% seen only once; the top ten take 2% to 2.5%. The sequenced material came from PBMCs. The receptor source for this set is a man aged 25 to 40 with multiple sclerosis.

This clonotype was observed many times. The V and J genes are TRBV7-2 and TRBJ1-2, with 9 positions matching TRBD1. The CDR3 runs 15 residues. After removal of 4 bases from V and 4 bases from J, the junction contained 7 bases not matched to a gene. CDR1 and CDR2 (germline): SGHTA, FQGNSA. In DNA, the CDR3 is TGTGCCAGCAGCTCTCGACAGGGGGTATTCTATGGCTACACCTTC. This gives the protein CASSSRQGVFYGYTF. Full variable domain (remainder filled in from reference TRBV7-2 and TRBJ1-2): GAGVSQSPSNKVTEKGKDVELRCDPISGHTALYWYRQSLGQGLEFLIYFQGNSAPDKSGLPSDRFSAERTGGSVSTLTIQRTQQEDSAVYLCASSSRQGVFYGYTFGSGTRLTVV.

This clonotype was counted a few times. The chain carries TRBV20-1 and TRBJ1-2, with TRBD1 matching 10 bases. Germline V lookup: CDR1 DFQATT, CDR2 SNEGSKA (reference sequence). The CDR3 totals 14 residues. V lost 3 bases, J lost 6 bases, and 7 bases stayed unmatched. The CDR3 spells CSARPSGTGDGYTF. The CDR3 nucleotides are TGCAGTGCTAGGCCATCCGGGACAGGGGATGGCTACACCTTC.

The chain uses TRBV19 and TRBJ2-2; D ambiguous. Germline V gene sequence: CDR1 LNHDA, CDR2 SQIVND (reference sequence). CDR3 size: 12 residues. For the CDR3, the DNA is TGTGCAACCTACGGGAACACCGGGGAGCTGTTTTTT. It yields the protein CATYGNTGELFF.

This clonotype occurred many times. In DNA, the CDR3 is TGCGCCAGCAGCTCGGACGTCGGGCGGGAAAAACTGTTTTTT. As protein: CASSSDVGREKLFF. The V gene is TRBV5-1, the J gene TRBJ1-4; D is unresolved. CDR1 and CDR2 from the germline V gene are SGHRS and YFSETQ. The CDR3 is 14 residues long. With 3 bases removed from V and 8 bases from J, the gap between germline ends came to 14 bases.

Many counts were recorded for this clonotype. CDR3 sequence: CASRGTEAFF. The CDR3, as DNA: TGTGCCAGCAGGGGGACTGAAGCTTTCTTT. This sequence joins TRBV12-3 or TRBV12-4 and TRBJ1-1, with no clear D. The V end lost 6 bases, the J end lost 5 bases, and 4 bases lay between the germline ends. This CDR3 region has 10 residues.

This clonotype was counted at least ten times. The genes are TRBV20-1 and TRBJ2-5; D is uncertain. Germline CDR1 is DFQATT and CDR2 is SNEGSKA (reference sequence). The CDR3 has 13 residues. Trimming removed 3 bases from V and 1 base from J, with 9 bases in between. The CDR3: CSASGRFQETQYF. CDR3 sequence (DNA): TGCAGTGCTAGTGGCCGGTTCCAAGAGACCCAGTACTTC.

This clonotype was found many times. The rearrangement uses TRBV12-3 or TRBV12-4 and TRBJ2-1, with 10 bases that match TRBD1. J was trimmed by 9 bases and V by 6 bases; bases with no gene match: 8. This CDR3 region has 14 residues. The CDR3 here is CASREGTGASEQFF. The CDR3 DNA sequence: TGTGCCAGCAGGGAGGGGACAGGGGCTTCTGAGCAGTTCTTC.

This clonotype came up many times. The chain is built from TRBV20-1 and TRBJ1-6, with TRBD1 matching over 11 bases. J lost 6 bases, V lost 3 bases, and 10 bases had no gene match. Germline V CDR1 and CDR2: DFQATT, SNEGSKA (reference sequence). CDR3 size: 17 residues. As DNA, the CDR3 is TGCAGTGCTAGGAGGGACAGGGGGGCACAGGGTAATTCACCCCTCCACTTT. Its translation: CSARRDRGAQGNSPLHF.

This clonotype showed up many times. This chain's CDR3 is CASSSQLRSGGYTF. The CDR3 DNA reads as TGTGCCAGCAGTTCACAGCTCCGCTCAGGTGGCTACACCTTC. The chain uses TRBV12-3 or TRBV12-4 and TRBJ1-2; D gene uncertain. CDR3 length: 14 amino acids. V dropped 4 bases and J dropped 7 bases, with 16 bases sitting between them.

The chain joins TRBV20-1 to TRBJ2-5; TRBD1 matches at 11 bases. This CDR3 comprises 16 residues. V gave up 0 bases and J gave up 5 bases; unmatched junction bases: 8. Germline-derived CDR1 and CDR2 are DFQATT and SNEGSKA (reference sequence). The CDR3 nucleotides are TGCAGTGCTAGAGAAGAGGGACAGGGGGATTCGGAGACCCAGTACTTC. Protein: CSAREEGQGDSETQYF.

Many counts were recorded for this clonotype. The V call is TRBV5-5, the J call TRBJ2-1; possibly TRBD2 for D (6 bases). The CDR3 totals 15 residues. V lost 4 bases, J lost 4 bases, and 15 bases lay in between. The germline CDR1 and CDR2 sequences are SGHKS and YYEKEE (reference sequence). CDR3 protein: CASSIGGTEYNEQFF. CDR3 DNA sequence: TGTGCCAGCAGCATTGGAGGGACGGAATACAATGAGCAGTTCTTC.

V usage is TRBV30 and J usage is TRBJ1-1; unclear D gene. V lost 2 bases, J lost 10 bases, and 20 bases lay in between. The length of the CDR3 is 14 residues. CDR1 GTSNPN and CDR2 SVGIG come from the germline V gene (reference sequence). The CDR3 nucleotides read TGTGCCTGGAGTAAGTCAACCTCGCGGGAAGTAGCTTTCTTT. It codes for CAWSKSTSREVAFF.

The table lists this clonotype with a few counts. This chain joins TRBV12-3 or TRBV12-4 and TRBJ1-6, with TRBD1 matching over 7 bases. The CDR3 covers 14 residues. The junction had 5 bases not matched to a gene; V was cut back by 6 bases and J by 6 bases. Here the CDR3 reads CASSPGQLNSPLHF. In DNA, the CDR3 is TGTGCCAGCAGCCCGGGACAGCTTAATTCACCCCTCCACTTT.

About this clonotype: This clone may be a read error of a much larger clone one base away. The chain couples TRBV5-1 to TRBJ1-1, with D unclear. Germline lookup yields CDR1 SGHRS and CDR2 YFSETQ. The CDR3 sequence is 13 residues long. V was trimmed by 0 bases and J by 6 bases, leaving 9 bases between them. DNA for the CDR3: TGCGCCAGCAGCTTGGAAAGGGTGGCTGAAGCTTTCTTT. It encodes CASSLERVAEAFF.

Many counts were recorded for this clonotype. V usage is TRBV7-9 and J usage is TRBJ2-5, with D possibly TRBD2 on 5 matching bases. The CDR3 contains 13 residues. Germline CDR1 is SEHNR and CDR2 is FQNEAQ (reference sequence). V lost 5 bases and J 7 bases, leaving 14 bases between the germline ends. The CDR3: CASSRGEGVTQYF. For the CDR3, the DNA is TGTGCCAGCAGCCGGGGTGAGGGCGTGACCCAGTACTTC.

Many counts were recorded for this clonotype. At one end, the junction sequence differs from germline, possibly due to a read error. V and J are TRBV11-2 and TRBJ2-1; the match to TRBD2 covers 12 bases. CDR1 is SGHAT, CDR2 FQNNGV, per germline. The CDR3 consists of 13 residues. The chain's CDR3 is CASSSWTSGVYVF. CDR3 nucleotides: TGTGCCAGCAGCTCGTGGACTAGCGGGGTTTATGTCTTC.

This clonotype has at least ten counts. The chain employs TRBV29-1 and TRBJ2-1; 9 bases agree with TRBD1. The CDR3 has 14 residues. CDR1 is SQVTM and CDR2 is ANQGSEA in the germline V gene. V lost 8 bases, J lost 7 bases, and 12 bases stayed unmatched. CDR3: CSLGLDRGKNEQFF. In DNA form, the CDR3 reads TGCAGCCTTGGATTGGACAGGGGTAAGAATGAGCAGTTCTTC.

This clonotype was observed at least ten times. J is TRBJ1-1 and V is TRBV6-2 or TRBV6-3, with 8 bases identical to TRBD1. Per the germline V gene, CDR1 is MNHEY and CDR2 is SVGEGT. V gave up 6 bases and J gave up 0 bases; unmatched junction bases: 12. The CDR3 extends over 17 amino acids. Written as DNA, the CDR3 is TGTGCCAGCAGCGGCAGGGGGCAGGAGGTGATGAACACTGAAGCTTTCTTT. Amino acid sequence: CASSGRGQEVMNTEAFF.

This clonotype was found many times. This chain connects TRBV2 to TRBJ2-2; D uncertain. The V end lost 4 bases, the J end lost 0 bases, and 9 bases lay between the germline ends. The germline V gene encodes CDR1 SNHLY and CDR2 FYNNEI. CDR3 length: 15 amino acids. The CDR3 sequence: CASSGAVANTGELFF. The CDR3 coding sequence is TGTGCCAGCAGTGGGGCTGTTGCGAACACCGGGGAGCTGTTTTTT.

This clonotype was recorded many times. This chain links TRBV11-2 with TRBJ1-1, with D maybe TRBD1 (5 bases). The CDR3 consists of 15 residues. V lost 4 bases, J lost 4 bases, and 16 bases lay in between. Germline CDR1 is SGHAT and CDR2 is FQNNGV. The CDR3 protein is CASSWTGGGGTEAFF. DNA for the CDR3: TGTGCCAGCAGCTGGACCGGGGGGGGAGGCACTGAAGCTTTCTTT.

There are many counts of this clonotype. J is TRBJ2-1 and V is TRBV20-1; 12 bases match TRBD2. The V segment lost 3 bases and the J segment 6 bases; nucleotides outside the gene matches: 6. In germline, CDR1 is DFQATT, CDR2 SNEGSKA (reference sequence). The CDR3 runs 15 residues. The CDR3 protein is CSASGLAGLSNEQFF. The CDR3 nucleotides read TGCAGTGCTAGCGGACTAGCGGGGCTCTCCAATGAGCAGTTCTTC.

The table lists this clonotype with many counts. The rearrangement joins TRBV5-1 to TRBJ2-2; 7 bases align to TRBD1. CDR3 length: 15 residues. V was clipped by 0 bases and J by 6 bases; unmatched bases: 5. The germline V gene encodes CDR1 SGHRS and CDR2 YFSETQ. The CDR3 protein is CASSLDAGTAGELFF. In DNA form, the CDR3 reads TGCGCCAGCAGCTTGGACGCCGGGACAGCCGGGGAGCTGTTTTTT.